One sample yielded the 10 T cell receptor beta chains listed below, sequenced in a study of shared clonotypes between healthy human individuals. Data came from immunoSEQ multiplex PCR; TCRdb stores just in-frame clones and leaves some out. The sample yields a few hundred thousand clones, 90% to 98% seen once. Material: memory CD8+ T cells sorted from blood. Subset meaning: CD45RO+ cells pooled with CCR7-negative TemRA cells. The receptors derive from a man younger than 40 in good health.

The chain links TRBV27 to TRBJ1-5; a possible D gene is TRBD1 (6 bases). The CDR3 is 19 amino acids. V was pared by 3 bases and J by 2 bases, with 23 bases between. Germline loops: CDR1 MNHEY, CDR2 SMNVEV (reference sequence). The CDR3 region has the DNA TGTGCCAGCAGTTTGTGGGGCCTTATGGGGGGCTCGGGCAATCAGCCCCAGCATTTT. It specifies CASSLWGLMGGSGNQPQHF.

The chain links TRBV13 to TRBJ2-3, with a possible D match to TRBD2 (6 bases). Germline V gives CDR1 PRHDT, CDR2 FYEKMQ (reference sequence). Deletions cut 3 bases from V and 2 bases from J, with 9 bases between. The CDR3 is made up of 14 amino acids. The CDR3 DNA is TGTGCCAGCAGCTTGGGGGACTCCACAGATACGCAGTATTTT. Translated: CASSLGDSTDTQYF. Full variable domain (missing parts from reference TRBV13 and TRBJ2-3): AAGVIQSPRHLIKEKRETATLKCYPIPRHDTVYWYQQGPGQDPQFLISFYEKMQSDKGSIPDRFSAQQFSDYHSELNMSSLELGDSALYFCASSLGDSTDTQYFGPGTRLTVL.

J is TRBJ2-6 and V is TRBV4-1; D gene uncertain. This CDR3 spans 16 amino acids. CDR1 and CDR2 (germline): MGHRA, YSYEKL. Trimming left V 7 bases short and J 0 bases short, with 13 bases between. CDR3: CASNELSNSGANVLTF. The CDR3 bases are TGCGCCAGCAACGAGTTAAGTAACTCTGGGGCCAACGTCCTGACTTTC.

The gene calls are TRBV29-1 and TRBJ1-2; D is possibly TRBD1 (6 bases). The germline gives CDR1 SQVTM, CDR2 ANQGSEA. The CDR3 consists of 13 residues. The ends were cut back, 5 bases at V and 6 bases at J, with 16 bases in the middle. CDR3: CSVHESGGDGYTF. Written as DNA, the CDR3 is TGCAGCGTTCACGAGTCGGGGGGCGATGGCTACACCTTC.

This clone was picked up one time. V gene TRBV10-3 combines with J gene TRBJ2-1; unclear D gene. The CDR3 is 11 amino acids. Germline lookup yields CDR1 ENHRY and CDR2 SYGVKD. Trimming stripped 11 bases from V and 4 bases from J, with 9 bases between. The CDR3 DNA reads TGTGCCGTCCAGACATACAATGAGCAGTTCTTC. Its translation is CAVQTYNEQFF.

CDR3 in DNA: TGCGCCAGCAGCTCGACTCCAATCTCTGGAAACACCATATATTTT. This sequence encodes CASSSTPISGNTIYF. The chain combines TRBV5-1 with TRBJ1-3; D ambiguous. Trimming removed 3 bases from V and 0 bases from J, with 10 bases in between. CDR3 length equals 15 residues. Germline V gene sequence: CDR1 SGHRS, CDR2 YFSETQ.

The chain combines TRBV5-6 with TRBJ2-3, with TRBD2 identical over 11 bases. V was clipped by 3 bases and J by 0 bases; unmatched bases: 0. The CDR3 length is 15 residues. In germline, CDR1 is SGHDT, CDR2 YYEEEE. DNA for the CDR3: TGTGCCAGCAGCTGGACTAGCGGGAGCACAGATACGCAGTATTTT. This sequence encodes CASSWTSGSTDTQYF.

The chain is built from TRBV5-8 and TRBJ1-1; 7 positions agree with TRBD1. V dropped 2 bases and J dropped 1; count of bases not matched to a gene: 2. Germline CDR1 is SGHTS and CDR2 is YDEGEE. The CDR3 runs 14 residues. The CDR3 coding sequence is TGTGCCAGCAGCTTTAGGACAGGGAACACTGAAGCTTTCTTT. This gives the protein CASSFRTGNTEAFF.

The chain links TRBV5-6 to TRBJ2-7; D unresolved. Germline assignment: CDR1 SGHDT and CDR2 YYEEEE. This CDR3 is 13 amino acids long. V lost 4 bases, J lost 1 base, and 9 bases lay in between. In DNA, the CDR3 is TGTGCCAGCAGCAAAGATTTTTCCTACGAGCAGTACTTC. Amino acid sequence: CASSKDFSYEQYF.

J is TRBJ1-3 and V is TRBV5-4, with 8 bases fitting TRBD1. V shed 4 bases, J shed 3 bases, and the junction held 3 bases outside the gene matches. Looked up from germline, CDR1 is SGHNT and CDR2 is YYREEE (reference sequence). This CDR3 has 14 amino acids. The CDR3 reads CASSPTGDGNTIYF. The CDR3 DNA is TGTGCCAGCAGCCCGACAGGGGATGGAAACACCATATATTTT.